This T cell receptor beta chain is drawn from a study of blood T cell repertoires in COVID-19. Study at large: Italy, Spain and the United States were the sources of the convalescent and acute COVID-19 samples.

Only in-frame clones appear in the TCRdb table, and some are missing; sequencing was by immunoSEQ multiplex PCR. There are more than 250,000 clones in the sample; 84% occur only once, and around 9.2% lies in the top ten. This clone came up a few times. The receptor was isolated from a human donor in a cohort sampled during active COVID-19. Input material: peripheral blood.

CDR3 region: CASSVTLASDSDEQYF. In DNA form, the CDR3 reads TGCGCCAGCAGCGTTACCCTAGCCTCGGACAGTGACGAGCAGTACTTC. The chain joins TRBV4-1 to TRBJ2-7; tentatively, D is TRBD1 (6 bases). V was trimmed by 5 bases and J by 5 bases, leaving 22 bases between them. Germline CDR1 MGHRA, CDR2 YSYEKL. This CDR3 region has 16 residues.